One and the same sample provided the 17 T cell receptor beta chains below, sequenced in a study of T-cell reconstitution after alpha-beta-depleted transplantation in children. For TCRbeta, the library was prepared with unique molecular identifiers. A single record per CDR3 protein comes from TCRdb applying MiXCR to the PCR reads. In the table there are about 610,000 distinct CDR3 sequences, over 9.5% of which are singletons. Here the sequenced sample was PBMCs from the stem cell graft donor, taken from the stem cell graft. All receptors derive from a human donor who donated a stem cell graft to a child with acute myeloid leukemia.

The rearrangement uses TRBV7-2 and TRBJ2-5; D may correspond to TRBD1 or TRBD2 (5 bases each). CDR3 length: 14 residues. Germline lookup yields CDR1 SGHTA and CDR2 FQGNSA. The V gene lost 5 bases and the J gene lost 7 bases, with 17 bases spanning the gap. The CDR3 sequence: CASSTGTPPGTQYF. DNA for the CDR3: TGTGCCAGCAGCACTGGGACCCCCCCAGGGACCCAGTACTTC.

V is TRBV28 and J is TRBJ1-1, with D possibly being TRBD1 (6 bases). Trimming removed 11 bases from V and 1 base from J, with 29 bases in between. In germline, CDR1 is MDHEN, CDR2 SYDVKM. The CDR3 totals 18 residues. In nucleotides, the CDR3 is TGTGCCTTCAGTTCCACAGGGTTGCCGTCGAGTCAGAACACTGAAGCTTTCTTT. Translation: CAFSSTGLPSSQNTEAFF.

The table lists this clonotype with many counts. This chain connects TRBV29-1 to TRBJ2-3, with D perhaps matching TRBD1 (6 bases). CDR3 size: 15 residues. Trimming removed 7 bases at V and 0 bases at J, with 17 bases between. Germline CDR1 is SQVTM and CDR2 is ANQGSEA. The CDR3 loop is CSASPGQPSTDTQYF. The CDR3 DNA is TGCAGCGCGTCACCCGGACAGCCTAGCACAGATACGCAGTATTTT.

In its sample, this clonotype was seen many times. The rearrangement links TRBV20-1 to TRBJ2-7; D perhaps matches TRBD2 (6 bases). This CDR3 has 15 residues. V was cut by 3 bases and J by 4 bases, with 19 bases left in between. Germline V lookup: CDR1 DFQATT, CDR2 SNEGSKA (reference sequence). As DNA, the CDR3 is TGCAGTGCTAGCGGGGAACCTAGCGTTCGGTACGAGCAGTACTTC. Its translation is CSASGEPSVRYEQYF.

This clonotype was detected many times. The chain recombines TRBV28 with TRBJ1-2, with D maybe TRBD1 (5 bases). Trimming cost V 6 bases and J 8 bases, with 22 bases left between them. The CDR3 covers 15 residues. The germline V gene encodes CDR1 MDHEN and CDR2 SYDVKM. The CDR3 bases are TGTGCCAGCAGAACCCCCGGGGACGGCAAAAGGGGCTACACCTTC. Protein: CASRTPGDGKRGYTF.

V usage is TRBV28 and J usage is TRBJ2-5; D is possibly TRBD2 (5 bases). CDR1 and CDR2 from the germline V gene are MDHEN and SYDVKM. V shed 5 bases and J shed 5 bases, with 12 bases lying between them. This CDR3 has 13 amino acids. CDR3 protein: CASSPSTRETQYF. CDR3 DNA: TGTGCCAGCAGTCCTAGCACTCGGGAGACCCAGTACTTC.

The V gene is TRBV29-1, the J gene TRBJ2-7; D not resolved. Between the trimmed V and J ends, which lost 4 bases and 2 bases, there was a span of 9 bases. Germline CDR1 SQVTM, CDR2 ANQGSEA. This CDR3 comprises 12 residues. The CDR3 sequence is CSVARIPYEQYF. The DNA of the CDR3 is TGCAGCGTTGCTAGGATTCCCTACGAGCAGTACTTC.

The gene calls are TRBV20-1 and TRBJ2-1, with D perhaps matching TRBD1 or TRBD2 (6 bases each). The germline V and J ends were trimmed by 5 bases and 4 bases, with 18 bases remaining between them. The germline CDR1 and CDR2 sequences are DFQATT and SNEGSKA (reference sequence). The CDR3 spans 15 residues. CDR3 amino acids: CSAAWGARIYNEQFF. The CDR3 DNA reads as TGCAGTGCTGCGTGGGGGGCAAGAATTTACAATGAGCAGTTCTTC.

This clonotype was detected ten times or more. The chain links TRBV28 to TRBJ1-5; D is uncertain. V was cut by 7 bases and J by 3 bases, with 13 bases left in between. The CDR3 length is 14 residues. The germline CDR1 and CDR2 sequences are MDHEN and SYDVKM. The CDR3 loop reads CASTTVLSNQPQHF. CDR3 sequence (DNA): TGTGCCAGCACCACGGTCCTTTCCAATCAGCCCCAGCATTTT.

The table lists this clonotype with a few counts. The gene calls are TRBV4-3 and TRBJ2-2, with 11 bases lining up with TRBD2. Germline V gene data show CDR1 as LGHNA and CDR2 as YSLEER. The CDR3 runs 20 residues. The V segment lost 4 bases and the J segment 7 bases; nucleotides outside the gene matches: 20. As DNA, the CDR3 is TGCGCCAGCAGCCCTAAGCGGGCTAGCGGGAGGATAGTCTGGGGCGGGGAGCTGTTTTTT. This sequence encodes CASSPKRASGRIVWGGELFF.

V gene TRBV9 combines with J gene TRBJ2-2; 9 bases are shared with TRBD2. In germline, CDR1 is SGDLS, CDR2 YYNGEE. V gave up 4 bases and J gave up 4 bases; unmatched junction bases: 14. CDR3 length: 18 residues. CDR3 residues: CASSLPPGGRATTGELFF. CDR3 DNA sequence: TGTGCCAGCAGCCTCCCCCCAGGCGGGAGGGCCACCACCGGGGAGCTGTTTTTT.

The genes are TRBV6-5 and TRBJ2-7, with D possibly TRBD2 on 5 matching bases. Trimming took 2 bases from V and 0 from J, leaving 20 bases between them. The CDR3 contains 18 residues. Germline lookup yields CDR1 MNHEY and CDR2 SVGAGI. In DNA, the CDR3 is TGTGCCAGCAGTTACACGCCTCCGTGGACCGGGAACTCCTACGAGCAGTACTTC. Its translation: CASSYTPPWTGNSYEQYF.

Only a few counts were recorded for this clonotype. The rearrangement joins TRBV12-3 or TRBV12-4 to TRBJ1-2, with 7 positions matching TRBD1. Losses at the gene ends were 4 bases for V and 8 bases for J; bases not matched to a gene: 10. CDR3 size: 14 residues. CDR3 in amino acids: CASSSFLTGHGYTF. For the CDR3, the DNA is TGTGCCAGCAGTTCCTTTCTGACAGGGCACGGCTACACCTTC.

This clonotype was recorded a few times. J is TRBJ2-1 and V is TRBV5-1, with D unclear. The CDR3 extends over 15 amino acids. Trimming removed 4 bases at V and 0 bases at J, with 11 bases between. CDR1 and CDR2 from the germline V gene are SGHRS and YFSETQ. The CDR3 loop reads CASSPASSSYNEQFF. The CDR3 DNA follows: TGCGCCAGCAGCCCGGCCTCGAGCTCCTACAATGAGCAGTTCTTC.

This rearrangement joins TRBV4-2 to TRBJ2-1; D ambiguous. Germline V gives CDR1 LGHNA, CDR2 YNFKEQ. The CDR3 is made up of 14 amino acids. V was clipped by 4 bases and J by 3 bases, with 10 bases between them. The CDR3 loop is CASSPSTVYNEQFF. Written as DNA, the CDR3 is TGTGCCAGCAGCCCCTCTACAGTCTACAATGAGCAGTTCTTC.

This clonotype was recorded a few times. The chain combines TRBV7-2 with TRBJ2-2, with D possibly matching TRBD2 (5 bases). The CDR3 length is 15 residues. The germline gives CDR1 SGHTA, CDR2 FQGNSA. Trimming removed 4 bases at V and 0 bases at J, with 9 bases between. CDR3 coding DNA: TGTGCCAGCAGCTACTTCGGGGCGAACACCGGGGAGCTGTTTTTT. Translation gives CASSYFGANTGELFF.

The chain is built from TRBV11-2 and TRBJ2-1; 9 bases align to TRBD2. The junction had 17 bases not matched to a gene; V was cut back by 0 bases and J by 11 bases. CDR3 size: 18 residues. Germline-derived CDR1 and CDR2 are SGHAT and FQNNGV. CDR3 sequence (DNA): TGTGCCAGCAGCTTAGATCATGGCGGGAGGGCCAGCCCGAAAAAGCAGTTCTTC. Translated: CASSLDHGGRASPKKQFF.